The next 3 T cell receptor beta chains were all read from a single sample in a study of beta chain features in type 1 diabetes. Study-wide results and limits: All four CD4+ subsets of Type 1 diabetes patients contained TCRB CDR3s that were moderately but significantly shorter.

The whole isolated RNA underwent reverse transcription, so sequencing captured expressed TCRB transcripts. Generated by immunoSEQ multiplex PCR, the TCRdb table keeps only in-frame clones and is missing some. Of roughly 700,000 clones in the sample, around an eighth were seen once. The antigens these receptors bind are not known. Sequenced input: naive CD4+ T cells from blood. All receptors come from a man aged 18-30 years with type 1 diabetes.

V is TRBV7-2 and J is TRBJ1-2; D call uncertain. CDR3 size: 12 residues. V was pared by 3 bases and J by 3 bases, with 5 bases between. Germline loops: CDR1 SGHTA, CDR2 FQGNSA. Written as DNA, the CDR3 is TGTGCCAGCAGCTTTTATGACTATGGCTACACCTTC. Protein: CASSFYDYGYTF.

This clone was detected only a few times. The chain recombines TRBV4-2 with TRBJ1-4; D is ambiguous. CDR3 size: 14 residues. From germline, CDR1 is LGHNA and CDR2 YNFKEQ. The germline V and J ends were trimmed by 0 bases and 5 bases, with 7 bases remaining between them. CDR3 loop: CASSQDRMNEKLFF. As DNA, the CDR3 is TGTGCCAGCAGCCAAGACCGGATGAATGAAAAACTGTTTTTT.

The V call is TRBV7-8, the J call TRBJ2-7; 7 bases are shared with TRBD2. Germline values: CDR1 SGHVS, CDR2 FQNEAQ. J lost 4 bases, V lost 5 bases, and 14 bases had no gene match. The CDR3 extends over 16 amino acids. CDR3 amino acids: CASSAVLAGDIYEQYF. The DNA for the CDR3 is TGTGCCAGCAGCGCAGTTTTAGCGGGCGACATTTACGAGCAGTACTTC.